This entry lists 13 T cell receptor beta chains sequenced from one sample in a study of cytomegalovirus exposure and HLA in healthy donors. Primers included in the PCR were 60 Vbeta and 13 Jbeta primers. The method was immunoSEQ multiplex PCR; TCRdb's version includes in-frame clones alone and lacks a portion of them. Of 150,000 to 200,000 clones in the sample, approximately 81% were seen once. The sample comprised PBMCs. All receptors derive from a boy under 18 in good health and CMV-seronegative.

The rearrangement joins TRBV5-1 to TRBJ2-3; no clear D gene. Trimming removed 0 bases at V and 2 bases at J, with 7 bases between. This CDR3 contains 14 residues. The germline CDR1 and CDR2 sequences are SGHRS and YFSETQ. The CDR3 sequence: CASSLASSTDTQYF. In DNA form, the CDR3 reads TGCGCCAGCAGCTTGGCCTCGTCCACAGATACGCAGTATTTT.

The chain couples TRBV5-8 to TRBJ2-1; TRBD2 agrees at 8 bases. V lost 4 bases and J lost 6; bases outside the gene matches: 9. The CDR3 sequence is 15 residues long. Per germline, CDR1 SGHTS and CDR2 YDEGEE. The CDR3: CASSTGTSFFNEQFF. The CDR3 nucleotides read TGTGCCAGCAGCACCGGGACTAGTTTTTTCAATGAGCAGTTCTTC.

The rearrangement joins TRBV7-9 to TRBJ2-1; 8 bases are shared with TRBD1. Trimming at V came to 2 bases and at J to 7 bases, leaving 10 bases not matched to a gene. Germline V gene sequence: CDR1 SEHNR, CDR2 FQNEAQ (reference sequence). This CDR3 is built from 16 residues. The CDR3 loop is CASSLLDREDSNEQFF. The CDR3 DNA sequence: TGTGCCAGCAGCTTACTGGACAGGGAAGACAGTAATGAGCAGTTCTTC.

The chain couples TRBV11-2 to TRBJ1-4; 10 bases are a match to TRBD1. This CDR3 has 16 amino acids. The ends lost 0 bases at V and 5 bases at J; junction bases unmatched: 3. Germline V gene sequence: CDR1 SGHAT, CDR2 FQNNGV. The CDR3 bases are TGTGCCAGCAGCTTAGACCGGACAGGGGGGAATGAAAAACTGTTTTTT. Protein sequence: CASSLDRTGGNEKLFF.

The chain employs TRBV10-3 and TRBJ2-1; maybe TRBD2 (7 bases). The length of the CDR3 is 16 residues. Germline assignment: CDR1 ENHRY and CDR2 SYGVKD. The V end was cut by 2 bases, the J end by 4 bases, with 15 bases between. The CDR3 reads CAISERGGGPYNEQFF. The CDR3, as DNA: TGTGCCATCAGTGAGCGTGGGGGGGGCCCGTACAATGAGCAGTTCTTC.

V and J are TRBV5-1 and TRBJ2-1, with TRBD2 identical over 12 bases. Per germline, CDR1 SGHRS and CDR2 YFSETQ. The ends lost 0 bases at V and 6 bases at J; junction bases unmatched: 1. This CDR3 contains 15 residues. CDR3: CASSLGLAGVNEQFF. Here the CDR3 DNA reads TGCGCCAGCAGCTTGGGACTAGCGGGGGTCAATGAGCAGTTCTTC. Based on the CDR3 plus reference TRBV5-1 and TRBJ2-1, the full variable domain is KAGVTQTPRYLIKTRGQQVTLSCSPISGHRSVSWYQQTPGQGLQFLFEYFSETQRNKGNFPGRFSGRQFSNSRSEMNVSTLELGDSALYLCASSLGLAGVNEQFFGPGTRLTVL.

The V gene is TRBV28, the J gene TRBJ1-2, with 9 bases matching TRBD1. This CDR3 region has 16 residues. Germline CDR1 is MDHEN and CDR2 is SYDVKM. The V and J ends lost 1 base and 4 bases, in that order; junction bases with no gene match: 7. Here the CDR3 reads CASSLSGGTGLYGYTF. The CDR3 region has the DNA TGTGCCAGCAGTTTATCAGGCGGGACAGGGCTCTATGGCTACACCTTC.

The chain has TRBV29-1 and TRBJ2-1, with TRBD2 matching 9 bases. With V trimmed by 4 bases and J by 15 bases, 19 bases remained unmatched. The CDR3 has 15 amino acids. The V gene's germline CDR1 is SQVTM and CDR2 ANQGSEA. CDR3 nucleotide sequence: TGCAGCGTTGCGGGGGGTTTTGGCGCGGGAGGGCCCTGGTTCTTC. This translates into CSVAGGFGAGGPWFF.

The chain joins TRBV28 to TRBJ1-2; unclear D gene. Germline CDR1 MDHEN, CDR2 SYDVKM. Trimming pared 3 bases from V and 4 bases from J, leaving 15 bases between. This CDR3 is 15 amino acids long. For the CDR3, the DNA is TGTGCCAGCAGTTTTATCCAGGCCCCTATCTATGGCTACACCTTC. Translating gives CASSFIQAPIYGYTF.

The rearrangement uses TRBV9 and TRBJ2-2, with 8 bases aligning to TRBD1. The CDR3 is 16 residues long. V dropped 4 bases and J dropped 2; count of bases not matched to a gene: 7. Germline CDR1 SGDLS, CDR2 YYNGEE. The CDR3 sequence is CASSPGTGLNTGELFF. The CDR3 DNA is TGTGCCAGCAGCCCCGGGACAGGCTTAAACACCGGGGAGCTGTTTTTT.

V gene TRBV15 combines with J gene TRBJ1-3; D possibly corresponds to TRBD1 (6 bases). This CDR3 has 18 residues. Germline V gene data show CDR1 as LNHNV and CDR2 as YYDKDF (reference sequence). Trimming removed 0 bases from V and 0 bases from J, with 15 bases in between. The CDR3: CATSRDLEQGFSGNTIYF. In nucleotides, the CDR3 is TGTGCCACCAGCAGAGACCTAGAACAGGGATTCTCTGGAAACACCATATATTTT.

This clone appeared a single time. This chain connects TRBV2 to TRBJ2-2; no clear D gene. The germline V and J ends were trimmed by 8 bases and 8 bases, with 9 bases remaining between them. Germline loops: CDR1 SNHLY, CDR2 FYNNEI. This CDR3 contains 11 residues. The CDR3 DNA sequence: TGTGCCAGCCTGTATTCGGGGGAGCTGTTTTTT. The encoded protein is CASLYSGELFF.

The V and J genes are TRBV6-1 and TRBJ1-1; 9 bases are shared with TRBD1. The CDR3 extends over 14 amino acids. V lost 11 bases, J lost 2 bases, and 9 bases stayed unmatched. Germline loops: CDR1 MNHNS, CDR2 SASEGT. CDR3 protein: CAGKGTGRNTEAFF. The CDR3 nucleotides are TGTGCCGGTAAAGGGACAGGGAGAAACACTGAAGCTTTCTTT.